This is a list of T cell receptor beta chains from one sample in a study of OX40 agonist ivuxolimab in advanced cancers. TCRdb's table, derived via immunoSEQ multiplex PCR, lists solely in-frame clones and lacks some. The table includes some 94,000 clones, about 92% detected once. The sequenced sample was CD4+ or CD8+ T cells sorted from blood, obtained in a trial of the OX40 agonist ivuxolimab. These receptors all stem from an adult with an advanced solid tumor such as melanoma, head and neck, liver or kidney cancer. Both conserved end residues are part of each CDR3. D genes are given only for firm matches. Clone size is not always given. Where it is, it says once, few, many or a class for expanded clones.

D gene	clone size	V gene	J gene	CDR3 DNA	CDR3 protein
.	.	TRBV27	TRBJ2-7	TGTGCCAGCAGTTTTCGCCGCTCCTACGAGCAGTACTTC	CASSFRRSYEQYF
.	.	TRBV9	TRBJ2-7	TGTGCCAGCAGCGTCACCCCTCGCCACGAGCAGTACTTC	CASSVTPRHEQYF
.	once	TRBV6-5	TRBJ1-1	TGTGCCAGCACCGGGGGCAGGAATCGTGTCACTGAAGCTTTCTTT	CASTGGRNRVTEAFF
.	.	TRBV6-6	TRBJ2-4	TGTGCCAGCAGTTACCCGCCTGGGGACGGAAACATTCAGTACTTC	CASSYPPGDGNIQYF
.	few	TRBV20-1	TRBJ1-2	TGCAGTGGGACAGATGGCTACACCTTC	CSGTDGYTF
.	.	TRBV27	TRBJ2-2	TGTGCCAGCCATCGAGAGGGAGGTTACACCGGGGAGCTGTTTTTT	CASHREGGYTGELFF
.	.	TRBV27	TRBJ1-1	TGTGCCAGCAGTCCCGTCCGTAACAGGGTTAGAGGCGCTGAAGCTTTCTTT	CASSPVRNRVRGAEAFF
.	.	TRBV27	TRBJ2-4	TGTGCCGTGGACGCAGGCAACATTCAGTACTTC	CAVDAGNIQYF
.	.	TRBV7-2	TRBJ2-3	TGTGCCAGCAGCGGACTCTTTAGCGGTTCCACAGATACGCAGTATTTT	CASSGLFSGSTDTQYF
.	.	TRBV7-9	TRBJ1-1	TGTGCCAGCAGCTTAACCAGAGGAGGGGAAGCTTTCTTT	CASSLTRGGEAFF
.	.	TRBV30	TRBJ2-5	TGTGCCTGGGACGAGCCTGGTATCGGTCAAGAGACCCAGTACTTC	CAWDEPGIGQETQYF
.	few	TRBV27	TRBJ1-6	TGTGCCAGCAGTTTAGGCGGACAGTCACCCCTCCACTTT	CASSLGGQSPLHF
.	few	TRBV10-3	TRBJ1-1	TGTGCCATCAGGGTTAAGGGGAACACTGAAGCTTTCTTT	CAIRVKGNTEAFF
.	.	TRBV29-1	TRBJ1-4	TGCAGCGTTGATTTCGGGCGCGACGAAAAACTGTTTTTT	CSVDFGRDEKLFF
.	.	TRBV30	TRBJ2-2	TGTGCCTGGGAAGAGTTTCCTGGGGACACCGGGGAGCTGTTTTTT	CAWEEFPGDTGELFF
TRBD2	.	TRBV5-6	TRBJ2-1	TGTGCCAGCAGCTTATTAGCGGGAGAGTCCTACAATGAGCAGTTCTTC	CASSLLAGESYNEQFF
.	once	TRBV11-2	TRBJ2-1	TGTGCCAGCAGCCGAAACCAGAGACTCTTCTCCTACAATGAGCAGTTCTTC	CASSRNQRLFSYNEQFF
.	.	TRBV27	TRBJ1-2	TGTGCCAGCAGAGACCCTCTTAACTATGGCTACACCTTC	CASRDPLNYGYTF
.	.	TRBV27	TRBJ1-5	TGTGCCAGCAGTCGGTATAGCAATCAGCCCCAGCATTTT	CASSRYSNQPQHF
.	.	TRBV27	TRBJ2-1	TGTGCCAGCAGTTTAAATGTCTATGAGCAGTTCTTC	CASSLNVYEQFF
.	.	TRBV27	TRBJ2-3	TGTGCCAGCAGTCCGTACCAGCGTGGCACAGATACGCAGTATTTT	CASSPYQRGTDTQYF
TRBD2	.	TRBV2	TRBJ2-1	TGTGCCAAAGGGTCTAGCGGGCGGCCAAATGAGCAGTTCTTC	CAKGSSGRPNEQFF
TRBD1	.	TRBV6-1	TRBJ1-5	TGTGCCAGCAGTGCCCGGACAGGGGCCAATCAGCCCCAGCATTTT	CASSARTGANQPQHF
TRBD2	.	TRBV6-4	TRBJ2-7	TGTGCCAGCCCCCGAGCGGGGGCCAGCGAGCAGTACTTC	CASPRAGASEQYF
TRBD2	.	TRBV6-5	TRBJ2-3	TGTGCCACCGGTCCGGCTAGCGGGGGCACAGATACGCAGTATTTT	CATGPASGGTDTQYF
TRBD1	few	TRBV4-3	TRBJ2-1	TGCGCCAGCAGCCCAACAGGGGACTCCTACAATGAGCAGTTCTTC	CASSPTGDSYNEQFF
.	.	TRBV30	TRBJ2-1	TGTGCCTGGAGAACGACGGTCGATGAGCAGTTCTTC	CAWRTTVDEQFF
TRBD1	.	TRBV19	TRBJ1-2	TGTGCCAGTAGTATGGGGACAGGGGGCAACTATGGCTACACCTTC	CASSMGTGGNYGYTF
.	.	TRBV11-2	TRBJ1-1	TGTGCCAGCAGCTACCCCCGGGATCGGGGCACTGAAGCTTTCTTT	CASSYPRDRGTEAFF
.	.	TRBV9	TRBJ1-1	TGTGCCAGCAGCGTAGACAGGGTGAACACTGAAGCTTTCTTT	CASSVDRVNTEAFF
TRBD2	.	TRBV2	TRBJ2-5	TGTGCCAGCAGGTCTGCCCTAGCGGGGGCCGGGGAGACCCAGTACTTC	CASRSALAGAGETQYF
.	.	TRBV4-3	TRBJ2-5	TGCGCCAGCAGCCAAGATTATCTCCAAGAGACCCAGTACTTC	CASSQDYLQETQYF
.	.	TRBV30	TRBJ2-3	TGTGCCTGGAGTGTACTAGCAGGAGATACGCAGTATTTT	CAWSVLAGDTQYF
.	.	TRBV29-1	TRBJ2-5	TGCAGCGTTGAAGAAGACGGGCACCTGTACCAAGAGACCCAGTACTTC	CSVEEDGHLYQETQYF
.	.	TRBV5-1	TRBJ2-1	TGCGCCAGCAGCTTGACGGGGGTAAGCACCTACAATGAGCAGTTCTTC	CASSLTGVSTYNEQFF
.	.	TRBV5-5	TRBJ1-1	TGTGCCAGCAGCCCCGGAGTGAACACTGAAGCTTTCTTT	CASSPGVNTEAFF
.	.	TRBV5-4	TRBJ1-1	TGTGCCAGCAGCTTGGCCGGTAGAACTGAAGCTTTCTTT	CASSLAGRTEAFF
TRBD1	.	TRBV25-1	TRBJ2-1	TGTGCCAGCAGTGACTGGGGACAGCACAATGAGCAGTTCTTC	CASSDWGQHNEQFF
.	.	TRBV7-6	TRBJ2-5	TGTGCCAGCAGCTTAGAGCCTTCTCCCCCCGGGGAGACCCAGTACTTC	CASSLEPSPPGETQYF
.	.	TRBV11-2	TRBJ1-1	TGTGCCAGCAGCTTAAGGGTGAACACTGAAGCTTTCTTT	CASSLRVNTEAFF
.	.	TRBV6-5	TRBJ1-2	TGTGCCAGCAGTTACTCCGCGGAGAACTATGGCTACACCTTC	CASSYSAENYGYTF
.	once	TRBV5-1	TRBJ2-7	TGCGCCAGCAGCTTGGCGGGGGAGCAGTACTTC	CASSLAGEQYF
.	.	TRBV6-5	TRBJ2-7	TGTGCCAGCAGTATGGGGGGCACCTACGAGCAGTACTTC	CASSMGGTYEQYF
.	.	TRBV6-5	TRBJ1-2	TGTGCCAGCAGCTCCACCTATGGCTACACCTTC	CASSSTYGYTF
.	few	TRBV5-1	TRBJ1-1	TGCGCCAGCAGCTTTCGAGGGACCACTGAAGCTTTCTTT	CASSFRGTTEAFF
TRBD1	.	TRBV27	TRBJ2-5	TGTGCCAGCGGGAGGGACAGGGGGCTGGGTGAGACCCAGTACTTC	CASGRDRGLGETQYF
TRBD1	.	TRBV25-1	TRBJ1-1	TGTGCCACCGGACAGGGAGACACTGAAGCTTTCTTT	CATGQGDTEAFF
.	.	TRBV25-1	TRBJ2-7	TGTGCCAGCAGTGAGGACCAGGGGCCCCTTTACGAGCAGTACTTC	CASSEDQGPLYEQYF
.	.	TRBV5-8	TRBJ1-2	TGTGCCAGCAGCTTGGGAATTTCTAGGAACTATGGCTACACCTTC	CASSLGISRNYGYTF
.	.	TRBV5-1	TRBJ2-3	TGCGCCAGCAGCTTGTTAGCGGAGCACACAGATACGCAGTATTTT	CASSLLAEHTDTQYF
.	.	TRBV7-9	TRBJ2-5	TGTGCCAGCAGCCCGTGGACAGAGGGGGGGACCCAGTACTTC	CASSPWTEGGTQYF
TRBD2	.	TRBV7-6	TRBJ2-7	TGTGCCAGCAGCTTAGGGCTAACGGGAGGAAACGAGCAGTACTTC	CASSLGLTGGNEQYF
TRBD1	.	TRBV27	TRBJ2-4	TGTGCCAGCAGCCTAGGACAGGGGGCGGCCGACAAAAACATTCAGTACTTC	CASSLGQGAADKNIQYF
TRBD2	.	TRBV27	TRBJ2-1	TGTGCCAGCAGGCTAGCGGGAGGGAAGAATGAGCAGTTCTTC	CASRLAGGKNEQFF
TRBD2	.	TRBV29-1	TRBJ2-3	TGCAGCGTTCCCACTAGCGGACTGAGCACAGATACGCAGTATTTT	CSVPTSGLSTDTQYF